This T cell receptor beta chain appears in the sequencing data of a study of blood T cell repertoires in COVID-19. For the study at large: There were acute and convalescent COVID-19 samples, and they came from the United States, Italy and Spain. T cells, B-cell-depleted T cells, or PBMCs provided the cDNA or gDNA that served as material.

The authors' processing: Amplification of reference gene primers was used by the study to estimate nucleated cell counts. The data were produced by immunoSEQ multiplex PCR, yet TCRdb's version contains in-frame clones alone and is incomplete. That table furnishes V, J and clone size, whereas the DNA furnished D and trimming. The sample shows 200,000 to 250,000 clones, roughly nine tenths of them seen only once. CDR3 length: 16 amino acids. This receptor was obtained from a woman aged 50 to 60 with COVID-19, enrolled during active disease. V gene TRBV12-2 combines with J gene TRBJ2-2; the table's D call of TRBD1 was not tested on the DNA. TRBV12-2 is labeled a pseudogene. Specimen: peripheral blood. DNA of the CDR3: TGTGCAAGTCGCTTAGCAGGACAGCCGAACACCGGGGAGCTGTTTTTT. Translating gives CASRLAGQPNTGELFF.